This section outlines one TCR beta chain sequence together with its context. Its antigen is unknown. CDR3 length equals 17 residues. In germline, CDR1 is SGDLS, CDR2 YYNGEE. The ends lost 5 bases at V and 1 base at J; junction bases unmatched: 12. This sample stems from a study of glioma-infiltrating T cells after dendritic cell vaccination. Study background: Glioblastoma patients came from Phase I and II dendritic cell vaccination trials. Between about 2003 and 2013, patients got autologous tumor lysate-pulsed dendritic cell vaccines.

The repertoire was sequenced with immunoSEQ multiplex PCR; TCRdb's copy has only in-frame clones and lacks some. This sample has roughly 85,000 clones, with less than 85% found just once. Findings and caveats of the study: No direct clonality-survival link was found; a diverse polyclonal response may matter.

Sample time point: after dendritic cell vaccination, including at tumor progression/relapse. Blood PBMC samples: pre-vaccination, two weeks post third vaccination, and at tumor progression. The sequences come from blood, collected after dendritic cell vaccination. The receptor was isolated from a human donor with glioblastoma. V gene TRBV9 combines with J gene TRBJ2-5; 9 positions match TRBD2. The CDR3 coding sequence is TGTGCCAGCAGTGCGGGGCATAGCGGGGGCCTCCAAGAGACCCAGTACTTC. The encoded protein is CASSAGHSGGLQETQYF.